The sample holds one count of the clone carrying this T cell receptor beta chain. This sample was included in a study of cytomegalovirus exposure and HLA in healthy donors. The PCR had 60 Vbeta and 13 Jbeta primers. The table came from immunoSEQ multiplex PCR; TCRdb's copy has only in-frame clones and leaves some out. The sample contains about 170,000 clones, approximately 78% of which appear only once. The CDR3 is made up of 16 amino acids. The ends lost 0 bases at V and 2 bases at J; junction bases unmatched: 1. Germline CDR1 KGHSH, CDR2 LQKENI. Source material: PBMCs. The chain links TRBV18 to TRBJ2-4; 10 bases map to TRBD1. The receptor was derived from a young woman in good health and CMV-seronegative. CDR3 DNA sequence: TGTGCCAGCTCACCACCGGGACAGGGGCCCAAAAACATTCAGTACTTC. It translates to CASSPPGQGPKNIQYF. Using reference TRBV18 and TRBJ2-4 for the parts outside the CDR3, the full variable domain is NAGVMQNPRHLVRRRGQEARLRCSPMKGHSHVYWYRQLPEEGLKFMVYLQKENIIDESGMPKERFSAEFPKEGPSILRIQQVVRGDSAAYFCASSPPGQGPKNIQYFGAGTRLSVL.